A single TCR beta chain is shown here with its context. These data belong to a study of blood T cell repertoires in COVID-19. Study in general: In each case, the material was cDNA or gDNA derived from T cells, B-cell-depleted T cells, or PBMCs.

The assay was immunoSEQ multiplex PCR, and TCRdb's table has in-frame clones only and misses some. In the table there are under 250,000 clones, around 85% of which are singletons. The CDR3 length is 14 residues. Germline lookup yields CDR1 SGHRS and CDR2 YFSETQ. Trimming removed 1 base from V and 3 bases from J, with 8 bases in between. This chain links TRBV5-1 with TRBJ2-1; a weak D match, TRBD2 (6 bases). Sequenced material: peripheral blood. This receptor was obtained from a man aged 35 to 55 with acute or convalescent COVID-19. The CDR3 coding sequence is TGCGCCAGCAGCTTGTCCGGGGGCTACAATGAGCAGTTCTTC. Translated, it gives CASSLSGGYNEQFF.